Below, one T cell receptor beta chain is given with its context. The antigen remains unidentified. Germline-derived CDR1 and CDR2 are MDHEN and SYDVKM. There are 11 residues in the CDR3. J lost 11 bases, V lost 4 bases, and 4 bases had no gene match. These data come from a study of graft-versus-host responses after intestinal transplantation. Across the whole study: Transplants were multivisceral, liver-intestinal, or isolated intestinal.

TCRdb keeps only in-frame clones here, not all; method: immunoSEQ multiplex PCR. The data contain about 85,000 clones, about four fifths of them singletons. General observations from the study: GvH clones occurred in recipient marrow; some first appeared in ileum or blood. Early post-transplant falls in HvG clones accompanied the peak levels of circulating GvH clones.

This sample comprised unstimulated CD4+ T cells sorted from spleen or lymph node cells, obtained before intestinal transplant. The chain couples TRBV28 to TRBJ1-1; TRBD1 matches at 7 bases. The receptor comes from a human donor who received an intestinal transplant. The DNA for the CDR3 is TGTGCCAGCAGTTCACAGGGGAGGGCTTTCTTT. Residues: CASSSQGRAFF.